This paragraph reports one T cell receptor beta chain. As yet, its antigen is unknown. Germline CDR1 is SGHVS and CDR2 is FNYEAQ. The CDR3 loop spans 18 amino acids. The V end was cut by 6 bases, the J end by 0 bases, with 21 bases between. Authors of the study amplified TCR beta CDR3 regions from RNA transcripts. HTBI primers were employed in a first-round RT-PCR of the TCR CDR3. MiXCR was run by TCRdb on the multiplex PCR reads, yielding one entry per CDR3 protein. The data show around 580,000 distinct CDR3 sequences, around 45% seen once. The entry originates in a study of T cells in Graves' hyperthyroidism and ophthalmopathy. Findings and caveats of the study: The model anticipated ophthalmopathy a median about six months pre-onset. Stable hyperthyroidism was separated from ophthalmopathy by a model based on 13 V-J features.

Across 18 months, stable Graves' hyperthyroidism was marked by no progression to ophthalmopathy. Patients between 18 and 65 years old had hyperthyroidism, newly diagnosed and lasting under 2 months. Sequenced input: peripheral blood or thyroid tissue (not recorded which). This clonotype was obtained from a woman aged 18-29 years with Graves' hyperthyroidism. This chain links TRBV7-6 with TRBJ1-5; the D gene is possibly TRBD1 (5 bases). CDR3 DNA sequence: TGTGCCAGCAGTGCGGACGGGGGGAGCTCTTATAGCAATCAGCCCCAGCATTTT. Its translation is CASSADGGSSYSNQPQHF. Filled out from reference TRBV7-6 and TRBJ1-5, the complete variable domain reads GAGVSQSPRYKVTKRGQDVALRCDPISGHVSLYWYRQALGQGPEFLTYFNYEAQQDKSGLPNDRFSAERPEGSISTLTIQRTEQRDSAMYRCASSADGGSSYSNQPQHFGDGTRLSIL.